A selection of T cell receptor beta chains follows, all from one sample in a study of blood T cell repertoires in COVID-19. Profiling relied on immunoSEQ multiplex PCR, and the TCRdb table lists in-frame clones only, not all of them. The sample contains 300,000 to 350,000 clones, around 90% of which appear only once. Material for sequencing was peripheral blood. The receptors derive from a woman under 40 with COVID-19, enrolled during active disease. CDR3s leave out the opening cysteine and the closing phenylalanine or tryptophan. The order of the fields is V gene, J gene, clone size, CDR3 protein. Rows give clone size only sometimes, using once, few, many, or a class for an expanded clone.

>TRBV9|TRBJ2-2|-
ASSPEGGHGELF
>TRBV21-1|TRBJ1-5|-
ASSIEAPRSQPQH
>TRBV5-6|TRBJ2-7|-
ASSARLVYEQY
>TRBV7-3|TRBJ1-2|-
ASSLGAASLFGYT
>TRBV30|TRBJ2-1|-
AGGYNEQF
>TRBV4-2|TRBJ1-2|once
ASRIPSGNYGYT
>TRBV7-9|TRBJ1-1|-
ASSPLSVNTEAF
>TRBV7-2|TRBJ1-1|-
ASSFTGMNTEAF
>TRBV19|TRBJ1-3|-
ASSMKRADGNTIY
>TRBV30|TRBJ2-7|-
AWSLVVTSGISPPDEQY
>TRBV30|TRBJ2-1|once
AWSVRLANEQF
>TRBV18|TRBJ1-5|-
ASSPGLGQRQPQH
>TRBV30|TRBJ1-1|-
AWSISGYTEAF
>TRBV9|TRBJ1-2|-
ASSATGGGGYT
>TRBV4-3|TRBJ2-7|-
ASSQDRSYPYEQY
>TRBV3-1/TRBV3-2|TRBJ2-3|once
ASSQGGVAGTDTQY
>TRBV23-1|TRBJ1-5|-
ASSPRRDRGLYSNQPQH
>TRBV19|TRBJ2-1|-
ASTPLTGGYRNEQF
>TRBV5-1|TRBJ2-1|-
ASSPGRGSRNEQF
>TRBV6-2/TRBV6-3|TRBJ2-7|-
ASSYSLRYEQY
>TRBV5-6|TRBJ2-7|-
ASRSAGSSYEQY
>TRBV7-3|TRBJ2-2|-
ASSPRTGGIGELF
>TRBV7-9|TRBJ1-6|-
ASRDWTDNSPLH
>TRBV7-2|TRBJ2-1|-
ASSPYNEQF
>TRBV10-3|TRBJ1-2|-
AISEPTGPQNYGYT
>TRBV4-2|TRBJ2-4|-
ASSQEAGRQNIQY
>TRBV13|TRBJ2-2|-
ASSLAQLTGAPLATGELF
>TRBV29-1|TRBJ2-1|-
SVTREITIGQF
>TRBV15|TRBJ2-7|-
ATSPFRQSYEQY
>TRBV4-3|TRBJ2-7|-
ASSQDDSRGYEQY
>TRBV7-9|TRBJ2-7|-
ASSRQGGNEQY
>TRBV4-2|TRBJ2-2|once
ASSQGQTNTGELF
>TRBV4-3|TRBJ1-5|-
ASEGRARPQH
>TRBV10-2|TRBJ2-7|once
ASSDIGSGSYEQY
>TRBV6-5|TRBJ1-4|-
ASSRDRDEKLF
>TRBV28|TRBJ2-2|-
ASSFGDRDAGELF
>TRBV7-6|TRBJ2-3|-
ASSPETSGSSDTQY
>TRBV19|TRBJ2-5|once
ASSTPGGAEETQY
>TRBV2|TRBJ2-7|-
ASSEGDRGLIYEQY
>TRBV2|TRBJ1-1|-
ASSLKYMNTEAF
>TRBV4-3|TRBJ1-4|-
ASSPPPRNNEKLF
>TRBV7-7|TRBJ2-7|-
ASSRVTGGKYEQY
>TRBV25-1|TRBJ1-1|-
ASSEVGGWTEAF
>TRBV30|TRBJ2-7|few
AWTDRAYEQY
>TRBV5-1|TRBJ2-1|once
ASSLGGTSGRNEQF
>TRBV27|TRBJ2-7|-
ASNPFGTGVYEQY
>TRBV30|TRBJ2-5|-
AWSANYQETQY
>TRBV7-9|TRBJ1-4|-
ASRSNRGTNEKLF
>TRBV5-4|TRBJ2-7|-
ASSLAVTGGEQY
>TRBV6-6|TRBJ2-7|-
VSSSRGQGGYEQY